The 12 T cell receptor beta chains presented below share a single source sample, sequenced in a study of cytomegalovirus exposure and HLA in healthy donors. PCR employed 60 Vbeta and 13 Jbeta primers. Using immunoSEQ multiplex PCR, the repertoire was profiled, and TCRdb retains in-frame clones only, with some absent. The repertoire holds about 110,000 clones, with roughly 76% as singletons. Sequences were obtained from PBMCs. The source is a woman aged 45-65 years in good health and CMV-seropositive.

The rearrangement uses TRBV29-1 and TRBJ2-1; no definite D call. The CDR3 length is 12 residues. Per germline, CDR1 SQVTM and CDR2 ANQGSEA. Between the trimmed V and J ends, which lost 7 bases and 8 bases, there was a span of 15 bases. As DNA, the CDR3 is TGCAGCGCCTCGATGAGGCAACATGAGCAGTTCTTC. It specifies CSASMRQHEQFF.

The chain recombines TRBV6-1 with TRBJ2-7; possibly TRBD1 for D (7 bases). The germline V gene encodes CDR1 MNHNS and CDR2 SASEGT. V lost 5 bases to trimming and J lost 2 bases, with 16 bases between them. The CDR3 runs to 15 residues. The CDR3 DNA reads as TGTGCCAGCAGTTCGATCAGGGGGGTAACCTACGAGCAGTACTTC. Its protein product is CASSSIRGVTYEQYF.

The chain employs TRBV15 and TRBJ2-7; a possible D gene is TRBD2 (5 bases). Trimming took off 0 bases at V and 9 bases at J, with 18 bases between the two ends. Germline V lookup: CDR1 LNHNV, CDR2 YYDKDF (reference sequence). This CDR3 has 15 residues. The CDR3 nucleotides read TGTGCCACCAGCAGAGAAAACTCTAGACGGACTGGGCAGTACTTC. The encoded protein is CATSRENSRRTGQYF.

The rearrangement uses TRBV19 and TRBJ2-1; unclear D gene. The CDR3 extends over 13 amino acids. V was clipped by 3 bases and J by 7 bases, with 10 bases between them. Germline CDR1 and CDR2: LNHDA and SQIVND (reference sequence). The CDR3 nucleotides read TGTGCCAGTAGTATGTTCTTAGAAAATGAGCAGTTCTTC. This encodes CASSMFLENEQFF.

V gene TRBV5-3 combines with J gene TRBJ2-5; 7 nucleotides agree with TRBD2. TRBV5-3 qualifies as an ORF whose function is uncertain. This CDR3 is 13 amino acids long. Losses at the gene ends were 5 bases for V and 4 bases for J; bases not matched to a gene: 5. CDR3 sequence reads: CARRMGGRETQYF. The CDR3 nucleotides read TGTGCCAGAAGGATGGGAGGGAGAGAGACCCAGTACTTC.

This rearrangement joins TRBV6-5 to TRBJ1-2, with 9 bases fitting TRBD1. From germline, CDR1 is MNHEY and CDR2 SVGAGI. V was pared by 4 bases and J by 1 base, with 4 bases of the junction left unmatched. The CDR3 loop spans 15 amino acids. The CDR3 spells CASSWGQGHNYGYTF. In DNA, the CDR3 is TGTGCCAGCAGTTGGGGACAGGGCCATAACTATGGCTACACCTTC.

This clone occurred a few times. V is TRBV15 and J is TRBJ1-5, with D tentatively TRBD1 (6 bases). Trimming pared 6 bases from V and 4 bases from J, leaving 19 bases between. The CDR3 spans 16 residues. CDR1 and CDR2 from the germline V gene are LNHNV and YYDKDF (reference sequence). The CDR3 loop reads CATRAGTRRLNQPQHF. The DNA for the CDR3 is TGTGCCACCAGAGCCGGGACAAGGAGGTTGAATCAGCCCCAGCATTTT.

This clone was observed a single time. The V call is TRBV9, the J call TRBJ2-5, with a weak D call TRBD2 (6 bases). V gave up 1 base and J gave up 4 bases, with 8 bases separating them. CDR1 is SGDLS, CDR2 YYNGEE, per germline. The CDR3 length is 13 residues. CDR3 sequence reads: CASSVRGGETQYF. The CDR3 DNA reads TGTGCCAGCAGCGTAAGGGGAGGAGAGACCCAGTACTTC.

The V and J genes are TRBV10-3 and TRBJ2-7; D is possibly TRBD1 (5 bases). The CDR3 loop spans 14 amino acids. V lost 3 bases to trimming and J lost 3 bases, with 12 bases between them. Germline V gene data show CDR1 as ENHRY and CDR2 as SYGVKD. In nucleotides, the CDR3 is TGTGCCATCAGTGATCGAAGGGGTCACTACGAGCAGTACTTC. This encodes CAISDRRGHYEQYF.

This clone was seen a few times. The rearrangement joins TRBV2 to TRBJ2-3, with TRBD2 matching 14 bases. Germline V gene data show CDR1 as SNHLY and CDR2 as FYNNEI. The length of the CDR3 is 15 residues. V trimming: 4 bases; J trimming: 6 bases; junction bases outside the gene matches: 3. In nucleotides, the CDR3 is TGTGCCAGCAGTGGACTAGCGGGAGGGCCGGATACGCAGTATTTT. It codes for CASSGLAGGPDTQYF.

The chain couples TRBV7-2 to TRBJ2-4, with TRBD2 identical over 9 bases. The CDR3 has 17 residues. Trimming cost V 6 bases and J 0 bases; bases outside gene matches: 9. Germline V CDR1 and CDR2: SGHTA, FQGNSA. In DNA form, the CDR3 reads TGTGCCAGCAGTTGGGGCGGGAGGGCGGGAGCCAAAAACATTCAGTACTTC. Translated: CASSWGGRAGAKNIQYF. Full variable domain (outside the CDR3, taken from reference TRBV7-2 and TRBJ2-4): GAGVSQSPSNKVTEKGKDVELRCDPISGHTALYWYRQSLGQGLEFLIYFQGNSAPDKSGLPSDRFSAERTGGSVSTLTIQRTQQEDSAVYLCASSWGGRAGAKNIQYFGAGTRLSVL.

The V call is TRBV19, the J call TRBJ2-7, with D tentatively TRBD1 (5 bases). V was trimmed by 4 bases and J by 6 bases, leaving 10 bases between them. This CDR3 has 12 residues. Germline values: CDR1 LNHDA, CDR2 SQIVND (reference sequence). CDR3 nucleotide sequence: TGTGCCAGTAGTAGTGGGGCGGCCGAGCAGTACTTC. This codes for CASSSGAAEQYF.